This T cell receptor (beta chain) appears in the sequencing data of a study of radiotherapy plus CTLA-4 blockade in lung cancer. Focal radiation plus CTLA-4 blockade with ipilimumab was given to patients with chemo-refractory metastatic non-small-cell lung cancer. Method: immunoSEQ multiplex PCR; TCRdb's copy keeps in-frame clones and lacks some. The sample holds tens of thousands of clones, more than 80% seen once. The V and J ends lost 2 bases and 14 bases respectively, with 18 bases between them. CDR1 and CDR2 (germline): MNHEY, SMNVEV (reference sequence). This CDR3 contains 13 residues. The TCR was taken from a human donor with non-small cell lung cancer who had stable disease on radiotherapy plus ipilimumab. The chain employs TRBV27 and TRBJ1-1; the D gene is possibly TRBD1 (5 bases). This specimen consisted of peripheral blood, obtained from a patient treated with radiotherapy plus ipilimumab. CDR3 amino acids: CASSLTLQARWFF. CDR3 bases: TGTGCCAGCAGTTTAACCTTACAGGCCCGGTGGTTCTTT.